The next 27 T cell receptor beta chains were all read from a single sample in a study of cytomegalovirus exposure and HLA in healthy donors. A multiplex PCR was run with 60 Vbeta primers and 13 Jbeta primers. Produced via immunoSEQ multiplex PCR; TCRdb's table is partial and in-frame only. The sample yields some 110,000 clones, roughly four fifths seen once. Sequencing used PBMCs. The receptors were gathered from a man between 45 and 60 years old in good health and CMV-seronegative.

The chain is built from TRBV5-1 and TRBJ2-7; no definite D call. Germline CDR1 reads SGHRS; CDR2 reads YFSETQ. V lost 5 bases, J lost 4 bases, and 13 bases lay in between. This CDR3 spans 13 amino acids. The CDR3 spells CASSERNVYEQYF. The CDR3 DNA reads as TGCGCCAGCAGTGAGCGAAACGTTTACGAGCAGTACTTC.

The chain employs TRBV18 and TRBJ1-5, with D possibly being TRBD1 (6 bases). From germline, CDR1 is KGHSH and CDR2 LQKENI. V was clipped by 4 bases and J by 0 bases, with 7 bases between them. This CDR3 has 14 amino acids. In DNA form, the CDR3 reads TGTGCCAGCTCACAACAGGGTAGCAATCAGCCCCAGCATTTT. This gives the protein CASSQQGSNQPQHF.

The chain joins TRBV5-1 to TRBJ2-5; TRBD2 might be the D (5 bases). CDR3 length: 16 amino acids. V dropped 4 bases and J dropped 5 bases, with 21 bases sitting between them. In germline, CDR1 is SGHRS, CDR2 YFSETQ. The CDR3 nucleotides read TGCGCCAGCAGCCCCGGCCCCGGGGTCAGAGGGGAGACCCAGTACTTC. This sequence encodes CASSPGPGVRGETQYF. Variable domain in full (rest from reference TRBV5-1 and TRBJ2-5): KAGVTQTPRYLIKTRGQQVTLSCSPISGHRSVSWYQQTPGQGLQFLFEYFSETQRNKGNFPGRFSGRQFSNSRSEMNVSTLELGDSALYLCASSPGPGVRGETQYFGPGTRLLVL.

This chain links TRBV10-3 with TRBJ2-2; 11 bases map to TRBD2. Germline V CDR1 and CDR2: ENHRY, SYGVKD. V dropped 2 bases and J dropped 1; count of bases not matched to a gene: 3. This CDR3 is built from 17 residues. Written as DNA, the CDR3 is TGTGCCATCAGTGAGGCTAGCGGGGGGCAGAACACCGGGGAGCTGTTTTTT. Its protein is CAISEASGGQNTGELFF.

J is TRBJ2-2 and V is TRBV9, with 9 bases identical to TRBD1. Germline values: CDR1 SGDLS, CDR2 YYNGEE. The CDR3 is 16 residues long. V lost 3 bases, J lost 1 base, and 4 bases stayed unmatched. The CDR3 nucleotides are TGTGCCAGCAGCGAAACAGGGGGCCAGAACACCGGGGAGCTGTTTTTT. Translated, it gives CASSETGGQNTGELFF.

This clone showed up just a few times. The chain employs TRBV19 and TRBJ2-2; 9 bases line up with TRBD2. Per germline, CDR1 LNHDA and CDR2 SQIVND (reference sequence). The junction had 6 bases not matched to a gene; V was cut back by 7 bases and J by 3 bases. The CDR3 extends over 15 amino acids. The CDR3 protein is CASKPSGDHTGELFF. CDR3 DNA sequence: TGTGCCAGTAAACCTAGCGGGGACCACACCGGGGAGCTGTTTTTT.

J is TRBJ2-3 and V is TRBV27, with TRBD2 matching 15 bases. The CDR3 sequence is 17 residues long. Germline trimming cut 2 bases from V and 4 bases from J; bases unmatched to any gene: 4. CDR1 is MNHEY and CDR2 is SMNVEV in the germline V gene (reference sequence). The CDR3 protein is CASSLPGTSGGSDTQYF. DNA for the CDR3: TGTGCCAGCAGTTTACCCGGGACTAGCGGGGGGTCAGATACGCAGTATTTT.

The table lists this clone with a few counts. This chain links TRBV5-5 with TRBJ2-7, with TRBD1 matching over 10 bases. The junction had 5 bases not matched to a gene; V was cut back by 2 bases and J by 3 bases. CDR1 is SGHKS and CDR2 is YYEKEE in the germline V gene (reference sequence). The CDR3 spans 15 residues. The CDR3 coding sequence is TGTGCCAGCAGCTTCTATGGGACAGGGGTCTACGAGCAGTACTTC. This gives the protein CASSFYGTGVYEQYF.

The chain joins TRBV28 to TRBJ1-2; D is ambiguous. The CDR3 is made up of 12 amino acids. Germline values: CDR1 MDHEN, CDR2 SYDVKM. As DNA, the CDR3 is TGTGCTTTGGGCGAAAGTTACTATGGCTACACCTTC. Translated: CALGESYYGYTF.

The chain employs TRBV19 and TRBJ2-2; TRBD2 might be the D (6 bases). The V end lost 8 bases, the J end lost 5 bases, and 15 bases lay between the germline ends. The germline V gene has CDR1 LNHDA and CDR2 SQIVND (reference sequence). The length of the CDR3 is 14 residues. CDR3 protein: CASFPGSGTGELFF. The CDR3, as DNA: TGTGCCAGTTTTCCAGGCAGCGGGACCGGGGAGCTGTTTTTT.

The CDR3 is CASSLSRDRGREKLFF. The CDR3 nucleotides read TGTGCCAGCAGTTTGTCTCGGGACAGGGGGCGCGAAAAACTGTTTTTT. This chain connects TRBV27 to TRBJ1-4; the match to TRBD1 covers 12 bases. The trim removed 3 bases at V and 8 bases at J, leaving 7 bases unmatched. The CDR3 runs to 16 residues. Germline V CDR1 and CDR2: MNHEY, SMNVEV (reference sequence).

This chain connects TRBV7-6 to TRBJ2-3; tentatively, D is TRBD1 (6 bases). Germline V gene sequence: CDR1 SGHVS, CDR2 FNYEAQ. The germline V and J ends were trimmed by 2 bases and 4 bases, with 10 bases remaining between them. This CDR3 region has 14 residues. The chain's CDR3 is CASSLWGRADTQYF. The CDR3, as DNA: TGTGCCAGCAGCTTATGGGGGCGAGCAGATACGCAGTATTTT.

This clone came up once. The chain joins TRBV6-5 to TRBJ1-5; D unresolved. This CDR3 is 15 amino acids long. Trimming stripped 5 bases from V and 2 bases from J, with 13 bases between. Germline CDR1 reads MNHEY; CDR2 reads SVGAGI. The CDR3 bases are TGTGCCAGCAGTCCGCAGTCGCAGGGCAATCAGCCCCAGCATTTT. The encoded protein is CASSPQSQGNQPQHF.

The chain recombines TRBV10-3 with TRBJ1-2; the D gene is possibly TRBD1 (6 bases). In germline, CDR1 is ENHRY, CDR2 SYGVKD. This CDR3 contains 13 residues. V gave up 2 bases and J gave up 6 bases, with 10 bases separating them. CDR3 residues: CAISEGQKDGYTF. The DNA for the CDR3 is TGTGCCATCAGTGAGGGACAGAAGGATGGCTACACCTTC.

The rearrangement uses TRBV27 and TRBJ1-2; D is undetermined. CDR3 length equals 13 residues. The V gene lost 6 bases and the J gene lost 4 bases, with 12 bases spanning the gap. In germline, CDR1 is MNHEY, CDR2 SMNVEV (reference sequence). The CDR3 region is CASRLDTSYGYTF. In nucleotides, the CDR3 is TGTGCCAGCAGGTTAGACACCTCCTATGGCTACACCTTC.

V usage is TRBV27 and J usage is TRBJ1-2; TRBD1 agrees at 9 bases. V gave up 4 bases and J gave up 4 bases; unmatched junction bases: 7. Per germline, CDR1 MNHEY and CDR2 SMNVEV (reference sequence). The CDR3 sequence is 15 residues long. The DNA of the CDR3 is TGTGCCAGCAGTTCCGGGACAGGGTTGGTCTATGGCTACACCTTC. Amino acid sequence: CASSSGTGLVYGYTF.

V usage is TRBV6-6 and J usage is TRBJ1-6; 7 positions match TRBD1. With 4 bases clipped from V and 9 bases from J, the junction kept 6 bases outside the gene matches. CDR3 length: 14 residues. Per the germline V gene, CDR1 is MNHNY and CDR2 is SVGAGI (reference sequence). Here the CDR3 DNA reads TGTGCCAGCAGTTTTGGGGACAGTACTTCACCCCTCCACTTT. Its protein is CASSFGDSTSPLHF.

The chain is built from TRBV6-5 and TRBJ1-1; no clear D gene. The germline V and J ends were trimmed by 4 bases and 7 bases, with 10 bases remaining between them. CDR1 and CDR2 from the germline V gene are MNHEY and SVGAGI. The CDR3 is 12 residues long. The CDR3 here is CASSLLNGEAFF. In nucleotides, the CDR3 is TGTGCCAGCAGTTTACTGAACGGTGAAGCTTTCTTT.

The rearrangement links TRBV6-6 to TRBJ2-7; possible D gene TRBD2, 5 bases. Trimming removed 0 bases from V and 3 bases from J, with 6 bases in between. The germline V gene has CDR1 MNHNY and CDR2 SVGAGI (reference sequence). This CDR3 region has 13 residues. The CDR3, as DNA: TGTGCCAGCAGTTACTCCCGGGACTACGAGCAGTACTTC. Residues: CASSYSRDYEQYF.

The J gene is TRBJ2-3, the V gene TRBV6-5; 9 bases match TRBD1. CDR1 is MNHEY and CDR2 is SVGAGI in the germline V gene. This CDR3 has 15 amino acids. Unmatched junction bases numbered 4, after V lost 4 bases and J lost 2 bases. The CDR3, as DNA: TGTGCCAGCAGTTTTGGGACAGGGTACACAGATACGCAGTATTTT. It specifies CASSFGTGYTDTQYF.

The J gene is TRBJ1-2, the V gene TRBV27; possibly TRBD1 for D (6 bases). Germline V gene lookup returns CDR1 MNHEY and CDR2 SMNVEV (reference sequence). The CDR3 loop spans 15 amino acids. V gave up 4 bases and J gave up 4 bases, with 16 bases separating them. The DNA of the CDR3 is TGTGCCAGCAGTTCTGGACAGCCAGGTGCCTATGGCTACACCTTC. Translating gives CASSSGQPGAYGYTF.

This clone has a handful of counts. The chain joins TRBV19 to TRBJ2-3, with TRBD1 identical over 7 bases. The trim removed 1 base at V and 0 bases at J, leaving 4 bases unmatched. The V gene's germline CDR1 is LNHDA and CDR2 SQIVND (reference sequence). This CDR3 is 16 amino acids long. The DNA for the CDR3 is TGTGCCAGTAGTATAGCCCGGGACAGAAGCACAGATACGCAGTATTTT. Residues: CASSIARDRSTDTQYF.

The V call is TRBV30, the J call TRBJ2-1, with no clear D. The V gene's germline CDR1 is GTSNPN and CDR2 SVGIG (reference sequence). V gave up 7 bases and J gave up 4 bases, with 8 bases separating them. The CDR3 length is 11 residues. Here the CDR3 DNA reads TGTGCCTCTATTACTTACAATGAGCAGTTCTTC. Protein product: CASITYNEQFF.

The chain links TRBV28 to TRBJ1-2; 7 bases line up with TRBD1. Germline V CDR1 and CDR2: MDHEN, SYDVKM. Trimming removed 2 bases from V and 3 bases from J; junction bases left unmatched: 9. This CDR3 is built from 16 residues. This chain's CDR3 is CASSLHTTGLDYGYTF. For the CDR3, the DNA is TGTGCCAGCAGTTTACACACGACAGGGCTGGACTATGGCTACACCTTC.

The chain uses TRBV5-4 and TRBJ1-1, with no clear D. This CDR3 comprises 16 residues. Trimming left V 5 bases short and J 1 base short, with 18 bases between. Germline CDR1 SGHNT, CDR2 YYREEE (reference sequence). The chain's CDR3 is CASSLPRTGGNTEAFF. CDR3 sequence (DNA): TGTGCCAGCAGTCTCCCTCGAACGGGAGGGAACACTGAAGCTTTCTTT.

A single count supports this clone. The chain links TRBV5-1 to TRBJ1-4, with D unresolved. V lost 0 bases, J lost 2 bases, and 8 bases lay in between. There are 15 residues in the CDR3. Per germline, CDR1 SGHRS and CDR2 YFSETQ. CDR3 residues: CASSLAAGTNEKLFF. The CDR3 bases are TGCGCCAGCAGCTTGGCCGCGGGGACTAATGAAAAACTGTTTTTT.

The chain has TRBV7-7 and TRBJ2-3, with 8 bases aligning to TRBD2. The CDR3 covers 14 residues. Germline-derived CDR1 and CDR2 are SSHAT and FNYEAQ (reference sequence). V shed 6 bases, J shed 4 bases, and the junction held 6 bases outside the gene matches. For the CDR3, the DNA is TGTGCCAGCAGTCAACGACTAGCGTCAGATACGCAGTATTTT. Protein product: CASSQRLASDTQYF.